The clone carrying this TCR beta chain was observed a handful of times. What it binds is not known. The data derive from a study of regulatory T cells in long-lasting Graves disease. Broader study findings: It was in persistent disease that TRBV28, TRBJ1-2 and TRBJ2-5 were favored.

Specified time point: persistent/refractory GD, antithyroid drugs over 5 years with positive TRAb. Following extraction of RNA from PBMCs, that RNA was used to make the TCR library. With V trimmed by 6 bases and J by 2 bases, 9 bases remained unmatched. In germline, CDR1 is LNHDA, CDR2 SQIVND (reference sequence). The CDR3 is made up of 15 amino acids. Relying on iRepertoire HTBI primers and Arm-PCR of CDR3 regions, the team built TCR beta libraries. One entry per CDR3 protein, called by TCRdb with MiXCR from the multiplex PCR reads. The table records 350,000 to 500,000 distinct CDR3 sequences, around 23% of them present only once.

The sample in question was peripheral blood mononuclear cells (PBMCs), obtained when the disease was refractory, from a patient treated with antithyroid drugs. This sequence originates from a female donor with Graves disease. The V and J genes are TRBV19 and TRBJ2-7; 8 bases fit TRBD1. For the CDR3, the DNA is TGTGCCAGTAGCCGAGGACAGGGTACGGCCTACGAGCAGTACTTC. This translates into CASSRGQGTAYEQYF.